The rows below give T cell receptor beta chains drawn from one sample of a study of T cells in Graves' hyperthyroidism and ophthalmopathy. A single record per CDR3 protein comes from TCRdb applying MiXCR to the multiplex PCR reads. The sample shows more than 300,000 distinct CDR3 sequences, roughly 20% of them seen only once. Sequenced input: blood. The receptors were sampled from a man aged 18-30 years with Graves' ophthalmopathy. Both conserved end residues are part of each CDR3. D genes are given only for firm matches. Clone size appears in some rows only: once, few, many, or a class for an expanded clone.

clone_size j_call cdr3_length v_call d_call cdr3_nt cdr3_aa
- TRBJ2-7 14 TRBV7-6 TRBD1 TGTGCCAGCAGCCTGACAGGGAAGTCCTACGAGCAGTACTTC CASSLTGKSYEQYF
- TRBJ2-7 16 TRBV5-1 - TGCGCCAGCAGCTTGGGAGGGCAGGGCCCGTCCTACGAGCAGTACTTC CASSLGGQGPSYEQYF
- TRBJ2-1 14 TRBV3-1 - TGTGCCAGCAGTCGAGGGTACGCTCCGAACGAGCAGTTCTTC CASSRGYAPNEQFF
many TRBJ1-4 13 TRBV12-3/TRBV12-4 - TGTGCCAGCAGTTTAGATGACGATGAAAAACTGTTTTTT CASSLDDDEKLFF
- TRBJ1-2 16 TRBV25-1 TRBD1 TGTGCCAGCAGTGAATACGGTCAGGGGGAGACCTATGGCTACACCTTC CASSEYGQGETYGYTF
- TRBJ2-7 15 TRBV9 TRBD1 TGCGCCAGCAGCTCCGGGACAGGGATATCCTACGAGCAGTACTTC CASSSGTGISYEQYF
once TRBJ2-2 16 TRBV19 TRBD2 TGTGCCAGTACATCCCGGACTAGCGGGTCCACCGGGGAGCTGTTTTTT CASTSRTSGSTGELFF
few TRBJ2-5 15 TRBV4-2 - TGTGCCAGCAGAAATTTCGGTGCACCGGTGGAGACCCAGTACTTC CASRNFGAPVETQYF
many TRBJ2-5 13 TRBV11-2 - TGTGCCAGCAGCGACTGGGGGCCAGAGACCCAGTACTTC CASSDWGPETQYF
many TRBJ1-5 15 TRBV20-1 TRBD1 TGCAGTGCTAGAGAAACAGGGGCTAGCAATCAGCCCCAGCATTTT CSARETGASNQPQHF
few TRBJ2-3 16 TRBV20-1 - TGCAGTGCTAACTCAAGTGGGGGGCCACCCCAAGATACGCAGTATTTT CSANSSGGPPQDTQYF
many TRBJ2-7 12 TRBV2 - TGTGCCAGCAGTCCATCCCGAGACGAGCAGTACTTC CASSPSRDEQYF
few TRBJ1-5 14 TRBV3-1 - TGTGCCAGCAGCCAAGAACGGAGCAATCAGCCCCAGCATTTT CASSQERSNQPQHF
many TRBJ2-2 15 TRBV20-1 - TGCAGTGCTAGAGATCCTAGCTTAGACACCGGGGAGCTGTTTTTT CSARDPSLDTGELFF
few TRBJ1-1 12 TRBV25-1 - TGTGCCAGCAGTGAATTTGAACCTGAAGCTTTCTTT CASSEFEPEAFF
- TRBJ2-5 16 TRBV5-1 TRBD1 TGCGCCAGCAGCCCACCGGGACAGGGTTTCCAAGAGACCCAGTACTTC CASSPPGQGFQETQYF
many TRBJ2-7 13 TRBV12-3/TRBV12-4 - TGTGCCAGCTTGGGCTCCGCTTCCTACGAGCAGTACTTC CASLGSASYEQYF
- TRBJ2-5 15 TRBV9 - TGTGCCAGCAGCGACCCGAGACAGGACCAAGAGACCCAGTACTTC CASSDPRQDQETQYF
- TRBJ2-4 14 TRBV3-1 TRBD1 TGTGCCAGCAGCAGACAGGGGGCCGAAAACATTCAGTACTTC CASSRQGAENIQYF
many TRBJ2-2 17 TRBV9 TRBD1 TGTGCCAGCAGCGGCGGGACAGGGGAACGGTCCACCGGGGAGCTGTTTTTT CASSGGTGERSTGELFF
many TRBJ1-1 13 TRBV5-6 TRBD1 TGTGCCAGCAGCTGGACAGGGTCCCCTGAAGCTTTCTTT CASSWTGSPEAFF
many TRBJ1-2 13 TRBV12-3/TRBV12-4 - TGTGCCAGCAGTACCCGCCCGGACTATGGCTACACCTTC CASSTRPDYGYTF
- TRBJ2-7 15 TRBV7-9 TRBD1 TGTGCCAGCAGCTTAGTCCGACAGGGGGCAAGGGAGCAGTACTTC CASSLVRQGAREQYF
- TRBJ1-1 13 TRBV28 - TGTGCCAGCAGTTACTACTCTTACACTGAAGCTTTCTTT CASSYYSYTEAFF
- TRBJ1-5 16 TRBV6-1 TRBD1 TGTGCCAGCAGTTCGGGACAGGGGGCCCCTAATCAGCCCCAGCATTTT CASSSGQGAPNQPQHF
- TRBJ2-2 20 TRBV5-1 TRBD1 TGCGCCAGCAGAATGAGGTATAATACGGGACAGGGGGCGTCCGGCGGGGAGCTGTTTTTT CASRMRYNTGQGASGGELFF
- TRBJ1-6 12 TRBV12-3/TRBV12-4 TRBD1 TGTGCCAGCAGGGGACAGGAATCACCCCTCCACTTT CASRGQESPLHF
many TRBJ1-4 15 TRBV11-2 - TGTGCCAGCAGCTTATCCGGCGGGATCCAAGAAAAACTGTTTTTT CASSLSGGIQEKLFF
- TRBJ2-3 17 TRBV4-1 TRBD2 TGCGCCAGCAGCCTACTAGCGGGGGGGCCTAGCACAGATACGCAGTATTTT CASSLLAGGPSTDTQYF
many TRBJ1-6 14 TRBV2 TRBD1 TGTGCCAGCAGGACCGGGACAGGGTATTCACCCCTCCACTTT CASRTGTGYSPLHF
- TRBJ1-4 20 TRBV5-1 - TGCGCCAGCAGCTTGGCGACTAGATCCCTAGGAGATGCAACTAATGAAAAACTGTTTTTT CASSLATRSLGDATNEKLFF
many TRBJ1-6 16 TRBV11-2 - TGTGCCAGCAGCTTTGGCGACCTCTCCTATAATTCACCCCTCCACTTT CASSFGDLSYNSPLHF
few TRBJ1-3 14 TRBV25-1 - TGTGCCAGCAGTGATACGGGGGGAGGAAACACCATATATTTT CASSDTGGGNTIYF
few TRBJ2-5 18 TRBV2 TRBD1 TGTGCCAGCAGTGAAGGATGGACGGACAGGGGAGCGGGGGAGACCCAGTACTTC CASSEGWTDRGAGETQYF
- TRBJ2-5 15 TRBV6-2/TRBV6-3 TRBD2 TGTGCCAGCACCGCGGGGGGGCACTTCCGTGAGACCCAGTACTTC CASTAGGHFRETQYF
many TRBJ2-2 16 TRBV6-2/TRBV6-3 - TGTGCCAGCAGTCCGGGCGTAGAGAGGGTCACCGGGGAGCTGTTTTTT CASSPGVERVTGELFF
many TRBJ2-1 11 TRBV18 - TGTGCCAGCTCACTCCGGGACAAGGAGTTCTTC CASSLRDKEFF
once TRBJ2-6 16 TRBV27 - TGTGCCAGCACCCAACGGAGGGGGCCGGGGGCCAACGTCCTGACTTTC CASTQRRGPGANVLTF
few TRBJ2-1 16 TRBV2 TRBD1 TGTGCCAGCAGCGCCCACCGGGACAGGGCGGGCGATGAGCAGTTCTTC CASSAHRDRAGDEQFF
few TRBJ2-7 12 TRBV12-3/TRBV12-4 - TGTGCCAGCGCCTGGATAGCCGCCGAGCAGTACTTC CASAWIAAEQYF
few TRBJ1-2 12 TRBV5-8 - TGTGCCAGCAGCTGGGAAGTACGGGGCTACACCTTC CASSWEVRGYTF
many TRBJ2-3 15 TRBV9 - TGTGCCAGCAGCGTAAGTGCGTCCGACACAGATACGCAGTATTTT CASSVSASDTDTQYF
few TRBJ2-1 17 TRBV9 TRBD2 TGTGCCAGCAGCGGGATTTCTAGCGGCAGCTCCTACAATGAGCAGTTCTTC CASSGISSGSSYNEQFF
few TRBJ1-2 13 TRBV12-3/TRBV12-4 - TGTGCCAGCAGCGGAGGGGGTAACTATGGCTACACCTTC CASSGGGNYGYTF
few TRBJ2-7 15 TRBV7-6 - TGTGCCAGCAGCTTAGCGTTGGGGAATATGTACGAGCAGTACTTC CASSLALGNMYEQYF
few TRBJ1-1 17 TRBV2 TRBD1 TGTGCCAGCAGCGCCCACCGGGACAGGGGAGGGATCTCTGAAGCTTTCTTT CASSAHRDRGGISEAFF
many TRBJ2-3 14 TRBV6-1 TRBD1 TGTGCCAGCAGTGAAGGACAGGGGGCAGATACGCAGTATTTT CASSEGQGADTQYF
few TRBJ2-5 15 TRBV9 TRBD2 TGTGCCAGCAGCGTATCTAGCGGGCACCAAGAGACCCAGTACTTC CASSVSSGHQETQYF
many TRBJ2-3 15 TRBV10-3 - TGTGCCATCAGTGAGTCGCTGGACACTGGGGATACGCAGTATTTT CAISESLDTGDTQYF
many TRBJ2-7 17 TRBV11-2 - TGTGCCAGCAGCTTATATCACGGCCAGGGACCCTCCTACGAGCAGTACTTC CASSLYHGQGPSYEQYF
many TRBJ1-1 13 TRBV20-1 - TGCAGTGCTAGAGATCCGGGGAACACTGAAGCTTTCTTT CSARDPGNTEAFF
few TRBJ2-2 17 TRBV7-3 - TGTGCCAGCAGCTTCAGACCCGTCTCGACACGAACCGGGGAGCTGTTTTTT CASSFRPVSTRTGELFF
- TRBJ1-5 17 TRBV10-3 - TGTGCCATTCACACGTATACAGGGAGTTGGGCAAATCAGCCCCAGCATTTT CAIHTYTGSWANQPQHF
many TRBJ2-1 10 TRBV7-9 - TGTGCCAACTCCGTAGATGAGCAGTTCTTC CANSVDEQFF